Included here is one T cell receptor beta chain sequence, with context. This clonotype was detected ten times or more. Its binding antigen is unknown. Base qualities were left out, and no much larger clone turns up one base away. This sample was included in a study of T cells in Graves' hyperthyroidism and ophthalmopathy (dated by TCRdb to between 2018 and 2020). About the full investigation: To identify distinguishing TCR V-J signatures, a discovery cohort of some 99 patients was used, comprising roughly 45 with Graves' ophthalmopathy and approximately 57 with stable Graves' hyperthyroidism. Prospective prediction of ophthalmopathy was tested in an independent validation cohort consisting of fewer than 20 hyperthyroidism patients and 15 to 17 patients who later progressed to ophthalmopathy. The roughly 100 discovery patients were randomly divided into training and test sets at a 7:3 ratio. The study also compared thyroid tissue and blood T-cell repertoires from more than 5 Graves' hyperthyroidism patients. The paper describes TCR Vbeta CDR3 sequencing of around 130 peripheral blood samples, made up of 43 ophthalmopathy patients, around 78 hyperthyroidism patients and about 17 progressor patients. After sampling, hyperthyroidism patients received methimazole starting at 30 mg daily, and ophthalmopathy patients received high-dose intravenous methylprednisolone.

Graves' hyperthyroidism was defined as stable when no progression to ophthalmopathy occurred over 18 months of follow-up. Hyperthyroidism patients were newly diagnosed, with disease duration under 2 months, and aged 18 to 65 years. The study excluded patients with uncontrolled infections, other autoimmune diseases, pregnancy or lactation. Clinical symptoms, serum thyroxine and TRAb, thyroid ultrasound, and orbital computed tomography formed the basis for the diagnoses. Total RNA was extracted with Trizol reagent, and quality was checked on an Agilent 2100 Bioanalyzer. Findings and caveats that apply to the study as a whole: Most expanded thyroid clonotypes (frequency above 0.001) were also detected in blood, suggesting blood repertoires may reflect thyroid immune responses. Sample size was not statistically predetermined, and investigators were not blinded to group allocation. In validation, the model predicted progression to ophthalmopathy a median of about 5.9 months before onset, with about 71% sensitivity and roughly 72% specificity. A model built on a 13 V-J signature distinguished ophthalmopathy from stable hyperthyroidism, reaching approximately 89% sensitivity and around 81% specificity in cross-validation and 80%/75% in testing.

V sheds 2 bases and J sheds 6 bases, leaving 11 bases between their ends. The germline V gene gives CDR1 as MNHEY and CDR2 as SVGEGT. Including the terminal cysteine and phenylalanine, the CDR3 comprises 13 residues. Only CDR3 DNA is held: 39 bases, read in frame from base 1. The TCR beta CDR3 regions were amplified from the RNA transcripts. For the first round of RT-PCR on the TCR CDR3, the HTBI primer set was used together with the Qiagen OneStep RT-PCR kit. A second multiplex PCR round built the libraries, followed by size selection and purification. Paired-end sequencing of the libraries was performed with 100 bp reads on an Illumina HiSeq2000. The authors' analysis ran thus. SOAPnuke was used to process the raw data, throwing out any read that contained adapters or uncalled bases, had a mean Phred below 15, or lacked an exact constant-primer or identifier match. COPE v1.2.5 was used to merge high-quality paired reads, and clonotypes were defined as unique nucleotide sequences. Clonotypes were aligned to IMGT TRBV, TRBD and TRBJ reference segments using MiTCR v1.1. The analysis included only V-J combinations with a frequency above 0.0001, which together covered around 99% of the repertoires. The TCS score was defined as F50 (clonal expansion) divided by E x V (chaos), with BLOSUM62-based TCRdist calculated between CDR3 peptides within each V-J. Welch's t-statistics and random forest reduced several hundred V-J features to 13, which were used in a naive Bayes classifier (R e1071). Thyroid-blood repertoire similarity was quantified with the Morisita-Horn index. TCRdb reworked the public reads: Q25 trimming with fastp, MiXCR clone assembly, productive beta chains retained. Identical CDR3 proteins give one entry, which carries the most common genes and DNA. TCRdb, not the authors, supplied the V and J calls. In this sample the table shows about 46,000 distinct CDR3 sequences, more than 40% of which occur a single time. The ten largest clonotypes hold roughly 32% of the sample.

The sequenced sample consisted of peripheral blood or thyroid tissue (not recorded which). This sequence was found in a woman between 45 and 60 years old with Graves' hyperthyroidism. The V and J genes are TRBV6-2 or TRBV6-3 and TRBJ2-7; the best D guess is TRBD2, with 6 bases matching. This receptor carries the CDR3 CASSYLGLGEQYF. The DNA sequence is TGTGCCAGCAGTTACCTGGGACTCGGCGAGCAGTACTTC.